This TCR beta chain stems from a study of blood T cells in healthy people across ages. Study-wide points: TCR beta diversity per million T cells fell roughly linearly with age. Total diversity from one million sequenced T cells was likely underestimated.

Each sample had at least 6.5 million PBMCs isolated. Trimming removed 0 bases from V and 13 bases from J, with 13 bases in between. This CDR3 comprises 13 residues. The V gene's germline CDR1 is LNHNV and CDR2 YYDKDF (reference sequence). A second PCR, run for 7 to 11 cycles, used a sample-barcoded 5' primer plus a J-beta primer mix. MiXCR, run by TCRdb on the 5' RACE reads, gives a single entry per CDR3 protein. The sample lists around 600,000 distinct CDR3 sequences; roughly 48% were seen once. This clonotype came up a few times. Its antigen is unidentified. The sequencing input was blood. The chain combines TRBV15 with TRBJ2-1, with a weak D call TRBD2 (6 bases). This TCR derives from a man older than 75 in good health. As DNA, the CDR3 is TGTGCCACCAGCAGAGATGTAAGTAGCGGACAGTTCTTC. Its protein is CATSRDVSSGQFF. Full variable domain (outside the CDR3, taken from reference TRBV15 and TRBJ2-1): DAMVIQNPRYQVTQFGKPVTLSCSQTLNHNVMYWYQQKSSQAPKLLFHYYDKDFNNEADTPDNFQSRRPNTSFCFLDIRSPGLGDTAMYLCATSRDVSSGQFFGPGTRLTVL.